Reported below is one T cell receptor beta chain. These data belong to a study of T cell changes during pregnancy in multiple sclerosis. Assay: immunoSEQ multiplex PCR; the TCRdb copy retains only in-frame clones and omits some. The profile shows 8,000 or so clones, 70% to 90% of them singletons. Germline V gives CDR1 KGHSH, CDR2 LQKENI. CDR3 length: 17 residues. The V segment lost 5 bases and the J segment 3 bases; nucleotides outside the gene matches: 12. The rearrangement links TRBV18 to TRBJ2-1; TRBD2 agrees at 8 bases. Sample: CD8+ T cells from peripheral blood mononuclear cells, taken in the first trimester of pregnancy. The TCR sequence derives from a female donor in good health, enrolled as a control in a pregnancy study. DNA for the CDR3: TGTGCCAGCTCAGGAACCTCTGCGGGAGGAAACTACAATGAGCAGTTCTTC. Translated, it gives CASSGTSAGGNYNEQFF.